What follows are 5 T cell receptor beta chains derived from one specimen sequenced in a study of T cell repertoires in aging, cancer and after chemotherapy. Rearranged V-D-J TRB sequences were amplified with a mixed TRB-A/B primer pool. One entry per CDR3 protein, called by TCRdb with MiXCR from the multiplex PCR reads. The table lists about 3,200 distinct CDR3 sequences, about a fifth of them singletons. Amplification of TCR beta used genomic DNA extracted from peripheral blood. The sequenced material came from blood. These receptors came from a human donor with a blood cancer.

The J gene is TRBJ1-3, the V gene TRBV5-1; D unresolved. Deletions cut 3 bases from V and 0 bases from J, with 16 bases between. This CDR3 has 17 amino acids. Per germline, CDR1 SGHRS and CDR2 YFSETQ. The CDR3 DNA reads TGCGCCAGCAGCTCCTACGCCGGAGGCTCCTCTGGAAACACCATATATTTT. Its translation is CASSSYAGGSSGNTIYF.

J is TRBJ2-5 and V is TRBV18; the D is unclear. This CDR3 region has 16 residues. Germline CDR1 and CDR2: KGHSH and LQKENI. The V end lost 2 bases, the J end lost 6 bases, and 19 bases lay between the germline ends. In DNA, the CDR3 is TGTGCCAGCTCACCAACCCCCCCGAATGGATATAAGACCCAGTACTTC. As protein: CASSPTPPNGYKTQYF.

This rearrangement joins TRBV28 to TRBJ2-1; 9 nucleotides align to TRBD2. J lost 0 bases, V lost 6 bases, and 3 bases had no gene match. CDR1 MDHEN and CDR2 SYDVKM come from the germline V gene. This CDR3 has 15 amino acids. The CDR3 DNA is TGTGCCAGCAGCGGTAGCGGGAGCTCCTACAATGAGCAGTTCTTC. Protein product: CASSGSGSSYNEQFF.

CDR3 coding DNA: TGTGCCAGCAGCCAGCTAGCGGGAGATGTCTATGAGCAGTTCTTC. This translates into CASSQLAGDVYEQFF. This sequence joins TRBV4-2 and TRBJ2-1; 10 bases line up with TRBD2. This CDR3 spans 15 amino acids. V shed 3 bases and J 8 bases; nucleotides not matched to a gene: 7. Germline-derived CDR1 and CDR2 are LGHNA and YNFKEQ.

This clonotype was picked up a small number of times. The V call is TRBV5-1, the J call TRBJ2-2, with D perhaps given as TRBD1 or TRBD2 (5 bases each). Germline CDR1 reads SGHRS; CDR2 reads YFSETQ. Trimming removed 4 bases at V and 0 bases at J, with 13 bases between. The CDR3 is 16 amino acids. This chain's CDR3 is CASSQPPGPNTGELFF. The CDR3 nucleotides are TGCGCCAGCAGCCAACCACCGGGACCGAACACCGGGGAGCTGTTTTTT.